This T cell receptor beta chain was recovered during a study of shared clonotypes between healthy human individuals. With regard to this clone: Within the sample, other DNA sequences also encode this same CDR3.

Measured with immunoSEQ multiplex PCR; TCRdb has only the in-frame clones, and not every one. The table shows about 2.5 million clones, with roughly 90% occurring only once. The V end was cut by 2 bases, the J end by 0 bases, with 6 bases between. Germline lookup yields CDR1 SGHRS and CDR2 YFSETQ. CDR3 length: 14 residues. Sequencing used naive CD4+ T cells from PBMCs. Sample subset: CD45RA+ positively selected. V and J are TRBV5-1 and TRBJ1-3; D is unclear. The origin of this receptor is a man aged 18 to 29 in good health. Some clones in this sample may be carry-over from other donors' samples. CDR3 nucleotide sequence: TGCGCCAGCAGCTTAGGGAACTCTGGAAACACCATATATTTT. This codes for CASSLGNSGNTIYF. Based on the CDR3 plus reference TRBV5-1 and TRBJ1-3, the full variable domain is KAGVTQTPRYLIKTRGQQVTLSCSPISGHRSVSWYQQTPGQGLQFLFEYFSETQRNKGNFPGRFSGRQFSNSRSEMNVSTLELGDSALYLCASSLGNSGNTIYFGEGSWLTVV.